This paragraph covers one TCR beta chain sequence. Original handling: Reference gene primer amplification in the assay estimated nucleated cell counts. Generated by immunoSEQ multiplex PCR, the TCRdb table keeps only in-frame clones and is missing some. The V and J calls and clone size come from that table; D and trimming were worked out from the DNA. Here the sample spans around 130,000 clones, 60% to 85% being singletons. These data come from a study of blood T cell repertoires in COVID-19. Study-wide context: COVID-19 samples collected from the United States, Italy and Spain covered acute and convalescent phases. PBMCs, B-cell-depleted T cells, or T cells provided the cDNA or gDNA that made up the material.

This TCR derives from a man older than 75 with acute or convalescent COVID-19. The sample was peripheral blood.

The CDR3: CASKGQYIPNYGYTF. CDR3 bases: TGTGCCAGCAAGGGACAGTACATACCTAACTATGGCTACACCTTC. The chain uses TRBV2 and TRBJ1-2; 7 nucleotides line up with TRBD1. V trimming: 7 bases; J trimming: 0 bases; junction bases outside the gene matches: 8. The CDR3 totals 15 residues. Germline loops: CDR1 SNHLY, CDR2 FYNNEI.